These 27 T cell receptor beta chains originate from one sample sequenced in a study of T-cell reconstitution after alpha-beta-depleted transplantation in children. Unique molecular identifiers were incorporated into the prepared TCRbeta library. TCRdb used MiXCR to reprocess the PCR reads, holding one entry per CDR3 protein. The repertoire includes around 380,000 distinct CDR3 sequences, about 11% of them detected once, and roughly 5% sits in the top ten. The sample consisted of PBMCs from the stem cell graft donor, taken from the stem cell graft. These receptor sequences come from a human donor who donated a stem cell graft to a child with acute myeloid leukemia.

The table lists this clonotype with many counts. A junction end diverges from the germline sequence, so it may reflect a read error. V and J are TRBV7-7 and TRBJ1-1; D remains ambiguous. Germline CDR1 and CDR2: SSHAT and FNYEAQ (reference sequence). The CDR3 totals 16 residues. The CDR3: CASSLEWVKNEIEAFF. The CDR3 bases are TGTGCTAGCAGCTTAGAGTGGGTCAAAAACGAGATTGAAGCTTTCTTT.

This clonotype was detected many times. The chain recombines TRBV27 with TRBJ2-5, with D possibly being TRBD2 (6 bases). The V and J ends lost 3 bases and 5 bases respectively, with 16 bases between them. The CDR3 consists of 15 residues. CDR1 and CDR2 from the germline V gene are MNHEY and SMNVEV (reference sequence). The CDR3 region is CASSLGLARSETQYF. The DNA for the CDR3 is TGTGCCAGCAGTTTGGGACTCGCTCGATCGGAGACCCAGTACTTC.

The chain uses TRBV20-1 and TRBJ1-1; D remains ambiguous. The V gene lost 3 bases and the J gene lost 3 bases, with 11 bases spanning the gap. Germline CDR1 and CDR2: DFQATT and SNEGSKA (reference sequence). The CDR3 sequence is 13 residues long. CDR3 bases: TGCAGTGCTAGTATTTGGGAGCACACTGAAGCTTTCTTT. Residues: CSASIWEHTEAFF.

In this sample, this clonotype turned up a few times. This rearrangement joins TRBV12-3 or TRBV12-4 to TRBJ2-1; no clear D. Trimming removed 1 base at V and 0 bases at J, with 7 bases between. This CDR3 is 15 amino acids long. CDR3 sequence: CASSLGQDSYNEQFF. The CDR3 bases are TGTGCCAGCAGTTTAGGGCAGGACTCCTACAATGAGCAGTTCTTC.

V usage is TRBV7-6 and J usage is TRBJ2-3; TRBD1 is a possible D gene (6 bases). Germline CDR1 is SGHVS and CDR2 is FNYEAQ. The CDR3 covers 18 residues. Trimming removed 0 bases at V and 4 bases at J, with 20 bases between. CDR3 amino acids: CASSLAHPGALFSDTQYF. The CDR3 DNA reads as TGTGCCAGCAGCTTAGCTCATCCAGGGGCACTATTTTCAGATACGCAGTATTTT.

This clonotype was counted ten times or more. The rearrangement links TRBV20-1 to TRBJ2-7; TRBD2 aligns across 9 bases. The V and J ends lost 3 bases and 4 bases, in that order; junction bases with no gene match: 7. This CDR3 has 14 amino acids. Germline V gives CDR1 DFQATT, CDR2 SNEGSKA (reference sequence). The CDR3 DNA reads TGCAGTGCTAGTAAGGCTAGCGGGAAGTACGAGCAGTACTTC. Its translation: CSASKASGKYEQYF.

Ten or more counts support this clonotype. The chain has TRBV20-1 and TRBJ2-5; 12 bases are shared with TRBD1. J was trimmed by 0 bases and V by 2 bases; bases with no gene match: 4. The CDR3 loop spans 16 amino acids. Germline CDR1 and CDR2: DFQATT and SNEGSKA (reference sequence). Here the CDR3 DNA reads TGCAGTGCTAGAAGCCGGGACAGGGGGCACCAAGAGACCCAGTACTTC. Its protein product is CSARSRDRGHQETQYF.

In this sample, this clonotype turned up a few times. The chain is built from TRBV20-1 and TRBJ2-7; D remains ambiguous. V lost 6 bases and J lost 0, with 12 bases in between. The CDR3 covers 13 residues. Germline assignment: CDR1 DFQATT and CDR2 SNEGSKA (reference sequence). The CDR3 bases are TGCAGTGCCCCCAGCCCGAGCTCCTACGAGCAGTACTTC. This encodes CSAPSPSSYEQYF.

This clonotype was observed a few times. The rearrangement joins TRBV5-1 to TRBJ2-5, with 9 nucleotides matching TRBD2. J lost 5 bases, V lost 4 bases, and 3 bases had no gene match. Germline-derived CDR1 and CDR2 are SGHRS and YFSETQ. This CDR3 is built from 13 residues. CDR3 nucleotide sequence: TGCGCCAGCAGCAAAACTAGCGGGGAGACCCAGTACTTC. This sequence encodes CASSKTSGETQYF.

In this sample, this clonotype turned up many times. The V call is TRBV5-1, the J call TRBJ2-1; D is undetermined. The ends were cut back, 4 bases at V and 2 bases at J, with 13 bases in the middle. Looked up from germline, CDR1 is SGHRS and CDR2 is YFSETQ. This CDR3 region has 15 residues. The CDR3 reads CASSLDGTAYNEQFF. CDR3 nucleotides: TGCGCCAGCAGCCTGGACGGAACCGCCTACAATGAGCAGTTCTTC. Full variable domain (remainder filled in from reference TRBV5-1 and TRBJ2-1): KAGVTQTPRYLIKTRGQQVTLSCSPISGHRSVSWYQQTPGQGLQFLFEYFSETQRNKGNFPGRFSGRQFSNSRSEMNVSTLELGDSALYLCASSLDGTAYNEQFFGPGTRLTVL.

This sequence joins TRBV29-1 and TRBJ2-3; 7 nucleotides match TRBD2. V dropped 4 bases and J dropped 2; count of bases not matched to a gene: 6. This CDR3 is built from 14 residues. Looked up from germline, CDR1 is SQVTM and CDR2 is ANQGSEA. CDR3 amino acids: CSVGPGLNTDTQYF. CDR3 sequence (DNA): TGCAGCGTTGGACCGGGACTAAACACAGATACGCAGTATTTT.

In this sample, this clonotype turned up many times. J is TRBJ2-3 and V is TRBV12-3 or TRBV12-4; TRBD1 is a possible D gene (5 bases). The length of the CDR3 is 15 residues. The germline V and J ends were trimmed by 3 bases and 1 base, with 11 bases remaining between them. The CDR3 region is CASSFRVWGTDTQYF. CDR3 in DNA: TGTGCCAGCAGTTTCAGGGTGTGGGGCACAGATACGCAGTATTTT.

This clonotype appeared a few times. The chain links TRBV2 to TRBJ2-5, with D possibly matching TRBD2 (7 bases). Germline lookup yields CDR1 SNHLY and CDR2 FYNNEI. The CDR3 contains 11 residues. The V end lost 6 bases, the J end lost 6 bases, and 8 bases lay between the germline ends. CDR3 protein: CASSGGQTQYF. The CDR3 DNA follows: TGTGCCAGCAGCGGGGGGCAGACCCAGTACTTC.

The chain carries TRBV29-1 and TRBJ2-7; the D is unclear. Germline-derived CDR1 and CDR2 are SQVTM and ANQGSEA. CDR3 size: 11 residues. Trimming shortened V by 5 bases and J by 9 bases, and 14 bases separated the two germline ends. The DNA for the CDR3 is TGCAGCGTTTCTAAGGGTACGGTGCAGTACGTC. Its protein product is CSVSKGTVQYV.

Only a few counts were recorded for this clonotype. V is TRBV5-1 and J is TRBJ2-7; 7 nucleotides line up with TRBD1. CDR1 SGHRS and CDR2 YFSETQ come from the germline V gene. The CDR3 contains 14 residues. Trimming cost V 4 bases and J 1 base; bases outside gene matches: 5. Here the CDR3 reads CASSKETGSYEQYF. CDR3 bases: TGCGCCAGCAGCAAGGAGACAGGGTCCTACGAGCAGTACTTC.

J is TRBJ2-3 and V is TRBV20-1; D is possibly TRBD2 (5 bases). The CDR3 sequence is 11 residues long. V was cut by 4 bases and J by 4 bases, with 6 bases left in between. From germline, CDR1 is DFQATT and CDR2 SNEGSKA (reference sequence). The CDR3 protein is CSAILADTQYF. The CDR3 nucleotides are TGCAGTGCTATACTAGCAGATACGCAGTATTTT.

The V call is TRBV7-2, the J call TRBJ1-2; D unresolved. The CDR3 is 12 residues long. V was trimmed by 1 base and J by 8 bases, leaving 8 bases between them. Per the germline V gene, CDR1 is SGHTA and CDR2 is FQGNSA. Here the CDR3 DNA reads TGTGCCAGCAGCTTAGAGAGTTTCGGCTACACCTTC. Protein product: CASSLESFGYTF.

This clonotype was seen only a few times. V is TRBV20-1 and J is TRBJ2-1; 11 positions agree with TRBD2. This CDR3 is built from 15 residues. With 2 bases clipped from V and 3 bases from J, the junction kept 3 bases outside the gene matches. Germline CDR1 and CDR2: DFQATT and SNEGSKA (reference sequence). The CDR3 coding sequence is TGCAGTGCTAGAAAGGGGACTAGCGGCTACAATGAGCAGTTCTTC. The encoded protein is CSARKGTSGYNEQFF.

Ten or more counts support this clonotype. The chain has TRBV6-1 and TRBJ2-1; D is unclear. From germline, CDR1 is MNHNS and CDR2 SASEGT. The CDR3 is 13 residues long. V was shortened by 8 bases and J by 5 bases, with 13 bases between the two germline ends. CDR3 nucleotides: TGTGCCAGCTCGTGGGGTCGGAACAATGAGCAGTTCTTC. Protein product: CASSWGRNNEQFF.

CDR3 in DNA: TGTGCCAGCAGCCATTCCAACACAGATACGCAGTATTTT. Translation gives CASSHSNTDTQYF. J is TRBJ2-3 and V is TRBV7-2; no reliable D call. Trimming removed 5 bases from V and 2 bases from J, with 8 bases in between. The CDR3 length is 13 residues. Per germline, CDR1 SGHTA and CDR2 FQGNSA.

V gene TRBV29-1 combines with J gene TRBJ1-5; a possible D gene is TRBD1 (5 bases). V lost 4 bases to trimming and J lost 7 bases, with 14 bases between them. This CDR3 is 13 amino acids long. CDR1 is SQVTM and CDR2 is ANQGSEA in the germline V gene. This CDR3 is CSVVAGINQPQHF. CDR3 nucleotides: TGCAGCGTTGTGGCAGGGATTAACCAGCCCCAGCATTTT.

The DNA of the CDR3 is TGCAGTGCGGTGGGGCGGGAGGGTTACCATGAGCAGTTCTTC. This codes for CSAVGREGYHEQFF. This chain uses TRBV20-1 with TRBJ2-1; 9 nucleotides align to TRBD2. The germline V gene encodes CDR1 DFQATT and CDR2 SNEGSKA (reference sequence). This CDR3 is 14 amino acids long. The V gene end was trimmed by 6 bases and the J gene end by 8 bases; junction bases not matched to a gene: 11.

The V gene is TRBV5-1, the J gene TRBJ2-2; TRBD2 aligns across 10 bases. CDR1 is SGHRS, CDR2 YFSETQ, per germline. The CDR3 runs to 14 residues. V lost 7 bases and J lost 4; bases outside the gene matches: 4. The CDR3 sequence: CASGTSVGTGELFF. In DNA form, the CDR3 reads TGCGCCAGCGGGACTAGCGTCGGCACCGGGGAGCTGTTTTTT.

This clonotype was recorded a few times. The chain joins TRBV12-3 or TRBV12-4 to TRBJ2-7, with D possibly matching TRBD2 (5 bases). The CDR3 covers 13 residues. Trimming stripped 5 bases from V and 3 bases from J, with 11 bases between. CDR3 residues: CASSAGIRYEQYF. The CDR3 DNA reads as TGTGCCAGCAGTGCCGGGATTCGCTACGAGCAGTACTTC.

This clonotype was seen only a few times. CDR3 nucleotide sequence: TGTGCCAGCAGCCAACTAGCGGGAGTTACGCAGTATTTT. Translated: CASSQLAGVTQYF. The genes are TRBV14 and TRBJ2-3; 10 nucleotides agree with TRBD2. The ends lost 2 bases at V and 8 bases at J; junction bases unmatched: 1. The CDR3 totals 13 residues. CDR1 SGHDN and CDR2 FVKESK come from the germline V gene.

The V and J genes are TRBV23-1 and TRBJ2-7; a possible D gene is TRBD1 (5 bases). TRBV23-1 is given ORF status, its function remaining uncertain. The V end was cut by 2 bases, the J end by 4 bases, with 15 bases between. CDR3 size: 15 residues. CDR3 sequence: CASSQNEKKGYEQYV. Here the CDR3 DNA reads TGCGCCAGCAGTCAAAACGAAAAGAAGGGGTACGAGCAGTACGTC.

This clonotype was detected only a few times. The chain carries TRBV7-9 and TRBJ1-2; TRBD1 might be the D (6 bases). The V end lost 5 bases, the J end lost 8 bases, and 18 bases lay between the germline ends. Germline assignment: CDR1 SEHNR and CDR2 FQNEAQ (reference sequence). The CDR3 consists of 14 residues. CDR3 protein: CASSHSQGDGGYTF. CDR3 sequence (DNA): TGTGCCAGCAGCCACTCACAGGGAGACGGAGGCTACACCTTC.